A single sample is the source of the 30 T cell receptor beta chains below, sequenced in a study of molecular identifiers for immune sequencing clone quantification. TCRdb called the PCR reads again in MiXCR, with one record for every CDR3 protein. The sample records a few hundred thousand distinct CDR3 sequences, over 20% being singletons. The sequenced sample was naive CD8+ T cells from blood, with Jurkat cell RNA spiked in. The subset was: FACS-sorted CD8+CD4-CCR7+CD45RA+ naive T cells. Receptors originate from a human donor in good health. Some libraries in this study had Jurkat cell RNA spiked in.

This clonotype was observed many times. The rearrangement links TRBV7-2 to TRBJ2-3, with TRBD2 matching over 12 bases. The germline V gene encodes CDR1 SGHTA and CDR2 FQGNSA. Trimming took 3 bases from V and 0 from J; bases not matched to a gene: 13. The CDR3 runs 20 residues. For the CDR3, the DNA is TGTGCCAGCAGCTTCCCGACTAGCGGGGGAACCAGAGCTAGCACAGATACGCAGTATTTT. It specifies CASSFPTSGGTRASTDTQYF.

Ten or more counts support this clonotype. The J gene is TRBJ1-2, the V gene TRBV7-2; no clear D gene. The CDR3 has 14 amino acids. Germline V CDR1 and CDR2: SGHTA, FQGNSA. Trimming pared 0 bases from V and 6 bases from J, leaving 11 bases between. The CDR3 DNA reads TGTGCCAGCAGCTTAGCGGAGGGCAACCATGGCTACACCTTC. It is translated as CASSLAEGNHGYTF.

This rearrangement joins TRBV6-4 to TRBJ2-2; D is undetermined. Germline lookup yields CDR1 MRHNA and CDR2 SNTAGT. This CDR3 is built from 14 residues. Trimming took off 2 bases at V and 0 bases at J, with 4 bases between the two ends. CDR3 sequence reads: CASSDGPNTGELFF. In DNA form, the CDR3 reads TGTGCCAGCAGTGACGGTCCGAACACCGGGGAGCTGTTTTTT.

The rearrangement links TRBV5-1 to TRBJ2-1; D is uncertain. With 4 bases removed from V and 0 bases from J, the gap between germline ends came to 17 bases. The CDR3 sequence is 17 residues long. Germline V lookup: CDR1 SGHRS, CDR2 YFSETQ. CDR3 amino acids: CASSPYLALSSYNEQFF. As DNA, the CDR3 is TGCGCCAGCAGCCCCTACCTGGCCTTAAGCTCCTACAATGAGCAGTTCTTC.

This clonotype occurred a few times. The chain uses TRBV7-9 and TRBJ2-7; maybe TRBD2 (5 bases). V lost 0 bases to trimming and J lost 0 bases, with 15 bases between them. There are 17 residues in the CDR3. Looked up from germline, CDR1 is SEHNR and CDR2 is FQNEAQ (reference sequence). The CDR3 DNA reads TGTGCCAGCAGCTTAGCGGGCGTCGAGGGTGTCTCCTACGAGCAGTACTTC. Protein: CASSLAGVEGVSYEQYF.

This clonotype occurred many times. This chain connects TRBV29-1 to TRBJ1-2; possible D gene TRBD1, 5 bases. Per the germline V gene, CDR1 is SQVTM and CDR2 is ANQGSEA. This CDR3 contains 15 residues. Trimming cost V 2 bases and J 5 bases, with 18 bases left between them. The CDR3 DNA is TGCAGCGTTGAAAGAAATGCGGACACAGTATATGGCTACACCTTC. This encodes CSVERNADTVYGYTF.

Points on this clonotype: Since a much larger clone is just one base distant, this may be a read error. CDR3 nucleotides: TGTGCCAGCAGCTTAGGTAATGGGCGGTACAATCAGCCCCAGCATTTT. This sequence encodes CASSLGNGRYNQPQHF. The chain carries TRBV7-2 and TRBJ1-5, with unresolved D. The CDR3 has 16 residues. V lost 1 base, J lost 3 bases, and 13 bases lay in between. Germline V gives CDR1 SGHTA, CDR2 FQGNSA.

This clonotype has just a few counts. This chain links TRBV4-3 with TRBJ2-5; 10 nucleotides agree with TRBD1. The trim removed 3 bases at V and 5 bases at J, leaving 12 bases unmatched. The CDR3 has 17 residues. Germline loops: CDR1 LGHNA, CDR2 YSLEER. The CDR3 reads CASSHDKLDRGRETQYF. DNA of the CDR3: TGCGCCAGCAGCCACGACAAACTGGACAGGGGGAGGGAGACCCAGTACTTC.

This clonotype was picked up a small number of times. A junction boundary mismatches the germline segment, possibly from a read error. This chain joins TRBV6-1 and TRBJ2-7; no reliable D call. This CDR3 has 11 residues. Germline V gene sequence: CDR1 MNHNS, CDR2 SASEGT. The CDR3 sequence is CASLFSSEQYF. The CDR3 DNA reads as TGTGCCAGCCTATTCTCCTCCGAGCAGTACTTC.

The chain links TRBV7-8 to TRBJ2-5; D gene uncertain. This CDR3 has 15 amino acids. Trimming took off 1 base at V and 5 bases at J, with 14 bases between the two ends. Germline CDR1 is SGHVS and CDR2 is FQNEAQ. The CDR3: CASSLVRVFEETQYF. As DNA, the CDR3 is TGTGCCAGCAGCTTAGTCCGTGTATTTGAGGAGACCCAGTACTTC.

This clonotype showed up many times. The genes are TRBV6-5 and TRBJ2-1; 7 nucleotides match TRBD2. Germline-derived CDR1 and CDR2 are MNHEY and SVGAGI. This CDR3 spans 15 amino acids. J was trimmed by 2 bases and V by 3 bases; bases with no gene match: 4. The CDR3 protein is CASSYGLGTYNEQFF. Written as DNA, the CDR3 is TGTGCCAGCAGTTATGGACTAGGGACCTACAATGAGCAGTTCTTC.

In the case of this clonotype: A much larger clone is a single base away; this may be a read error. The V and J genes are TRBV28 and TRBJ2-7; D could derive from TRBD1 or TRBD2 (5 bases each). CDR3 size: 13 residues. CDR1 is MDHEN, CDR2 SYDVKM, per germline. The CDR3 spells CASSLGTVYGQYF. CDR3 bases: TGTGCCAGCAGTTTAGGGACGGTATACGGGCAGTACTTC.

The chain has TRBV5-1 and TRBJ2-7; D gene unclear. The CDR3 sequence is 13 residues long. CDR1 SGHRS and CDR2 YFSETQ come from the germline V gene. V lost 1 base and J lost 2, with 7 bases in between. CDR3 loop: CASSLQDAYEQYF. In DNA form, the CDR3 reads TGCGCCAGCAGCTTGCAGGATGCCTACGAGCAGTACTTC.

The chain has TRBV7-8 and TRBJ2-7, with D possibly being TRBD1 (5 bases). The V end lost 1 base, the J end lost 3 bases, and 13 bases lay between the germline ends. Germline CDR1 reads SGHVS; CDR2 reads FQNEAQ. This CDR3 has 15 residues. The CDR3 sequence is CASSLEGYRVYEQYF. CDR3 in DNA: TGTGCCAGCAGCTTAGAGGGGTATAGGGTCTACGAGCAGTACTTC. The full variable domain, completed using reference TRBV7-8 and TRBJ2-7, is GAGVSQSPRYKVAKRGQDVALRCDPISGHVSLFWYQQALGQGPEFLTYFQNEAQLDKSGLPSDRFFAERPEGSVSTLKIQRTQQEDSAVYLCASSLEGYRVYEQYFGPGTRLTVT.

The chain uses TRBV13 and TRBJ1-3; no firm D call. Between the trimmed V and J ends, which lost 10 bases and 1 base, there was a span of 14 bases. The CDR3 runs 14 residues. In germline, CDR1 is PRHDT, CDR2 FYEKMQ (reference sequence). Written as DNA, the CDR3 is TGTGCCACCATACCTGAGGGATCTGGAAACACCATATATTTT. Protein sequence: CATIPEGSGNTIYF.

Comment on this clonotype: A single base separates this from a much larger clone, so it may be a read error. J is TRBJ2-3 and V is TRBV24-1, with unresolved D. Germline V CDR1 and CDR2: KGHDR, SFDVKD. The CDR3 totals 13 residues. CDR3 amino acids: CATSDFHTVTQYF. CDR3 in DNA: TGTGCCACCAGTGATTTCCACACAGTTACGCAGTATTTT.

This clonotype was recorded a few times. V usage is TRBV2 and J usage is TRBJ2-5; the match to TRBD2 covers 7 bases. The junction had 13 bases not matched to a gene; V was cut back by 2 bases and J by 4 bases. The CDR3 totals 17 residues. Germline V lookup: CDR1 SNHLY, CDR2 FYNNEI. CDR3 in amino acids: CASSERGLAGPGETQYF. CDR3 in DNA: TGTGCCAGCAGTGAACGGGGGTTAGCGGGCCCAGGAGAGACCCAGTACTTC.

Note on this clonotype: One end of the junction does not line up with germline, which may come from a read error. The gene calls are TRBV4-1 and TRBJ2-7, with TRBD2 matching over 8 bases. This CDR3 has 16 residues. The germline V gene has CDR1 MGHRA and CDR2 YSYEKL. CDR3 sequence reads: CASSQDGGGGSLELYF. The DNA for the CDR3 is TGCGCCAGCAGCCAAGACGGGGGGGGGGGCTCTCTCGAGCTGTACTTC.

To note about this clonotype: Being one base from a much bigger clone, this may be a read error. This CDR3 fails to terminate in the conserved phenylalanine or tryptophan, so it likely reflects a read error. V and J are TRBV30 and TRBJ2-7, with D possibly matching TRBD1 (5 bases). There are 10 residues in the CDR3. V dropped 2 bases and J dropped 8 bases, with 7 bases sitting between them. Per germline, CDR1 GTSNPN and CDR2 SVGIG (reference sequence). The CDR3 is CAWSQGQQYY. CDR3 in DNA: TGTGCCTGGAGTCAGGGTCAGCAGTACTAC.

This clonotype was recorded many times. This chain connects TRBV7-9 to TRBJ2-7; 8 nucleotides agree with TRBD1. CDR1 and CDR2 from the germline V gene are SEHNR and FQNEAQ (reference sequence). This CDR3 is built from 15 residues. V gave up 3 bases and J gave up 2 bases; unmatched junction bases: 6. CDR3 region: CASSLGTGQTYEQYF. In DNA, the CDR3 is TGTGCCAGCAGCTTGGGGACAGGCCAAACCTACGAGCAGTACTTC.

This clonotype was counted many times. V gene TRBV28 combines with J gene TRBJ2-7; TRBD1 matches 7 bases. This CDR3 has 16 amino acids. CDR1 MDHEN and CDR2 SYDVKM come from the germline V gene. With V trimmed by 6 bases and J by 2 bases, 13 bases remained unmatched. CDR3 protein: CASSPQTGNKAYEQYF. In DNA form, the CDR3 reads TGTGCCAGCAGCCCACAGACAGGGAATAAGGCCTACGAGCAGTACTTC.

This clonotype turned up a few times. The CDR3 loop is CSARDYRGSPPRGTTHGYTF. In DNA, the CDR3 is TGCAGTGCTAGAGATTACAGGGGTTCGCCCCCCCGTGGGACTACCCATGGCTACACCTTC. The J gene is TRBJ1-2, the V gene TRBV20-1, with TRBD1 matching 7 bases. Per the germline V gene, CDR1 is DFQATT and CDR2 is SNEGSKA (reference sequence). Unmatched junction bases numbered 25, after V lost 0 bases and J lost 6 bases. This CDR3 has 20 residues.

This clonotype occurred a few times. J is TRBJ2-7 and V is TRBV14; 9 nucleotides match TRBD1. CDR3 length equals 14 residues. V lost 7 bases and J lost 3; bases outside the gene matches: 7. Per germline, CDR1 SGHDN and CDR2 FVKESK. The CDR3 coding sequence is TGTGCCAGCAACGTCCCGGGACAGGGCTACGAGCAGTACTTC. It encodes CASNVPGQGYEQYF.

V and J are TRBV20-1 and TRBJ2-7, with a possible D match to TRBD1 (5 bases). The V end was cut by 6 bases, the J end by 2 bases, with 14 bases between. There are 13 residues in the CDR3. Germline V lookup: CDR1 DFQATT, CDR2 SNEGSKA (reference sequence). This CDR3 reads CSAKTDTPYEQYF. The CDR3 nucleotides read TGCAGTGCGAAGACGGACACCCCCTACGAGCAGTACTTC.

The chain combines TRBV27 with TRBJ2-7, with 9 bases that match TRBD1. The germline V gene has CDR1 MNHEY and CDR2 SMNVEV (reference sequence). J lost 4 bases, V lost 2 bases, and 3 bases had no gene match. This CDR3 has 14 residues. The DNA of the CDR3 is TGTGCCAGCAGTTTAGGGACAGGGATGTACGAGCAGTACTTC. Translated, it gives CASSLGTGMYEQYF.

This chain uses TRBV4-1 with TRBJ2-1; possibly TRBD1 for D (6 bases). Per the germline V gene, CDR1 is MGHRA and CDR2 is YSYEKL. V was trimmed by 0 bases and J by 9 bases, leaving 9 bases between them. The CDR3 consists of 13 residues. The CDR3 nucleotides are TGCGCCAGCAGCCAAGAGGGGGCGGGTGAGCAGTTCTTC. Its protein is CASSQEGAGEQFF.

The chain links TRBV19 to TRBJ2-7, with 8 bases fitting TRBD1. Germline-derived CDR1 and CDR2 are LNHDA and SQIVND (reference sequence). The CDR3 length is 14 residues. After removal of 3 bases from V and 7 bases from J, the junction contained 8 bases not matched to a gene. The CDR3 coding sequence is TGTGCCAGTAGTATTGTTGGACAGGGCGAGGAGCAGTACTTC. Translation gives CASSIVGQGEEQYF.

The sample holds many counts of this clonotype. The chain employs TRBV5-6 and TRBJ2-3, with a weak D call TRBD2 (6 bases). This CDR3 is 17 amino acids long. Deletions cut 6 bases from V and 0 bases from J, with 20 bases between. CDR1 is SGHDT, CDR2 YYEEEE, per germline. CDR3 DNA: TGTGCCAGCACCCAAGGGATAGCGGCCTCTAGCACAGATACGCAGTATTTT. Residues: CASTQGIAASSTDTQYF.

The table lists this clonotype with a few counts. The chain recombines TRBV6-5 with TRBJ2-5; 9 positions match TRBD2. There are 17 residues in the CDR3. V shed 5 bases, J shed 5 bases, and the junction held 15 bases outside the gene matches. Germline CDR1 reads MNHEY; CDR2 reads SVGAGI. This CDR3 is CASSLAFSGGGGETQYF. CDR3 nucleotides: TGTGCCAGCAGTCTCGCGTTTAGCGGGGGCGGTGGGGAGACCCAGTACTTC.

This clonotype has a handful of counts. The chain couples TRBV24-1 to TRBJ2-2; D is possibly TRBD2 (6 bases). Trimming removed 0 bases at V and 2 bases at J, with 9 bases between. CDR1 is KGHDR, CDR2 SFDVKD, per germline. The CDR3 consists of 16 residues. Here the CDR3 DNA reads TGTGCCACCAGTGATTTGCCAGGGACTAACACCGGGGAGCTGTTTTTT. Amino acid sequence: CATSDLPGTNTGELFF.